What follows describes a single T cell receptor (beta chain). It may be a read error: a sequence one base away is much more abundant. The data were taken from a study of tumor-infiltrating lymphocytes in primary liver carcinoma. The study co-extracted DNA and RNA from 20-30 mg of unsorted bulk tissue. Total RNA amounting to 450 to 550 ng was the source from which TCR beta cDNA was made with a constant-region primer. What produced the TCR beta libraries was three nested multiplex PCR rounds using slightly modified ARM-PCR. Rounds one and two of PCR, each of 10 cycles, were primed with TRBV1-TRBV30 forward primers and a C-beta reverse primer. TCRdb re-called the multiplex PCR reads through MiXCR, storing one row per CDR3 protein. The table has fewer than 150,000 distinct CDR3 sequences, around two thirds seen once; the top ten hold approximately 10%. The CDR3 runs 15 residues. Germline loops: CDR1 KGHSH, CDR2 LQKENI. Trimming took off 3 bases at V and 5 bases at J, with 14 bases between the two ends.

This receptor was obtained from a woman aged 55 to 70 with primary liver carcinoma and hepatitis B virus infection. This chain connects TRBV18 to TRBJ2-1; D is uncertain. Specimen: liver tumor tissue from sampling region 1. Subset meaning: tumor region T1, superior pole. CDR3 bases: TGTGCCAGCTCACCTTCAGTGGGAACCCACAATGAGCAGTTCTTC. Its translation is CASSPSVGTHNEQFF. Together with reference TRBV18 and TRBJ2-1, the CDR3 gives the full variable domain: NAGVMQNPRHLVRRRGQEARLRCSPMKGHSHVYWYRQLPEEGLKFMVYLQKENIIDESGMPKERFSAEFPKEGPSILRIQQVVRGDSAAYFCASSPSVGTHNEQFFGPGTRLTVL.